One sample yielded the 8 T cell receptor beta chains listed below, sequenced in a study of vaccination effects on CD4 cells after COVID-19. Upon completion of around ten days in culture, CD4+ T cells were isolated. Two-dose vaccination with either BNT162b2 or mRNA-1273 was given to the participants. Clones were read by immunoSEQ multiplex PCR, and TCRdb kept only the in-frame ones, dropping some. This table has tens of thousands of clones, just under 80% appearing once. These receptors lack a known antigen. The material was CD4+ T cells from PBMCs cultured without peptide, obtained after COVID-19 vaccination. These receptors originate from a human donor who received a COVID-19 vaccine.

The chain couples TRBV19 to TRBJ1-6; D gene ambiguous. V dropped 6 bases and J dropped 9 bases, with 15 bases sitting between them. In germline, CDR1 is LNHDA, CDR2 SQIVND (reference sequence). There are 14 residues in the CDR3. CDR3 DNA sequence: TGTGCCAGTAGCAACTCCGACCGGATTTCACCCCTCCACTTT. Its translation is CASSNSDRISPLHF.

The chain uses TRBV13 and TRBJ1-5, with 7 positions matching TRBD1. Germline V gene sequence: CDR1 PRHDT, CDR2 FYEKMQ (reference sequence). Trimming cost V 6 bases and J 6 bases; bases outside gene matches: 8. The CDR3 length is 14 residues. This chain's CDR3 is CASSLNRGGQPQHF. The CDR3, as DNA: TGTGCCAGCAGTCTAAACAGGGGAGGTCAGCCCCAGCATTTT.

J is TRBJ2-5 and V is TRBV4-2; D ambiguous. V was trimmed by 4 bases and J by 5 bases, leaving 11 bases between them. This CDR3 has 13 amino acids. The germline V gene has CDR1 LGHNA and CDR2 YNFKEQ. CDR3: CASSLNSGETQYF. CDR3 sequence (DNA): TGTGCCAGCAGCCTTAATTCCGGGGAGACCCAGTACTTC.

CDR3 protein: CASSVWPRPSVAEKEVYEQYF. The CDR3 DNA sequence: TGTGCCAGCAGCGTATGGCCCCGCCCGAGCGTAGCAGAAAAAGAGGTCTACGAGCAGTACTTC. The chain has TRBV9 and TRBJ2-7, with no clear D. Trimming stripped 1 base from V and 3 bases from J, with 32 bases between. The CDR3 length is 21 residues. Germline V gene data show CDR1 as SGDLS and CDR2 as YYNGEE.

CDR3 in amino acids: CATSDLLGAGTGGDEQYF. CDR3 DNA sequence: TGTGCCACCAGTGACCTATTGGGAGCCGGGACAGGGGGGGACGAGCAGTACTTC. V is TRBV24-1 and J is TRBJ2-7; the match to TRBD1 covers 11 bases. The CDR3 has 18 amino acids. The germline gives CDR1 KGHDR, CDR2 SFDVKD. The V and J ends lost 4 bases and 5 bases, in that order; junction bases with no gene match: 15.

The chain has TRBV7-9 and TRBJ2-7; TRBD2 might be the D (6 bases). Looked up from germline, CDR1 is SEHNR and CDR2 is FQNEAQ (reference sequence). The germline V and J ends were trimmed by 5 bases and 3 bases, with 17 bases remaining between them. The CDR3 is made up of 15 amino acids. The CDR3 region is CASSPSGGAVYEQYF. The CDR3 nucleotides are TGTGCCAGCAGCCCCTCCGGAGGGGCAGTCTACGAGCAGTACTTC.

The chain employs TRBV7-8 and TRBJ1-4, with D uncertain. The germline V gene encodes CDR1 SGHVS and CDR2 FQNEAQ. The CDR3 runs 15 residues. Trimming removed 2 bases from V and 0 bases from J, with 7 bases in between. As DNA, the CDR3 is TGTGCCAGCAGCTTACTTCGTTCAACTAATGAAAAACTGTTTTTT. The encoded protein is CASSLLRSTNEKLFF.

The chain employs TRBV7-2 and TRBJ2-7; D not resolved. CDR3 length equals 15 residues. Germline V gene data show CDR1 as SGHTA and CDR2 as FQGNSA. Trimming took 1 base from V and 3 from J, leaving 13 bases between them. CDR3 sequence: CASSLEDASNYEQYF. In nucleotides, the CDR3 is TGTGCCAGCAGCTTAGAGGATGCGTCGAACTACGAGCAGTACTTC.